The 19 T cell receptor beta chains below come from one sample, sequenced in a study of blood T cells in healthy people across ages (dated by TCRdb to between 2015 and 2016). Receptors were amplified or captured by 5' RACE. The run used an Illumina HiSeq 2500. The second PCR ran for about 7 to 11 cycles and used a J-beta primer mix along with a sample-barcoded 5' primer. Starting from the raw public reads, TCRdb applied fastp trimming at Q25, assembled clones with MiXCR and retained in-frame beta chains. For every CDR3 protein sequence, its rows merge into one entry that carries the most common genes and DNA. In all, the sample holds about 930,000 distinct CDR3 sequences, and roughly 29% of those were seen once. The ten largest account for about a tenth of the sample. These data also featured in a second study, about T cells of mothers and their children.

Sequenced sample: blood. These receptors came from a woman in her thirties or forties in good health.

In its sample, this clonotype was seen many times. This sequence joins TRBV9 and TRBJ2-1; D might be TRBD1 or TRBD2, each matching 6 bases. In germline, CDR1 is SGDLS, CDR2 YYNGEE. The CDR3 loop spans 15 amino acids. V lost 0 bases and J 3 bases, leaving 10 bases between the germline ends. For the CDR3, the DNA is TGTGCCAGCAGCGTAGACGGGGGCTACTACAATGAGCAGTTCTTC. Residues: CASSVDGGYYNEQFF.

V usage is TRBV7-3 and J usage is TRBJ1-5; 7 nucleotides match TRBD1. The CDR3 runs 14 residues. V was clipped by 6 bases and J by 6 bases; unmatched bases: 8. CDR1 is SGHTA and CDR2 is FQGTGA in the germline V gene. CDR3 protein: CASRVRGSGQPQHF. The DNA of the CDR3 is TGTGCCAGCAGAGTCAGGGGGTCCGGTCAGCCCCAGCATTTT.

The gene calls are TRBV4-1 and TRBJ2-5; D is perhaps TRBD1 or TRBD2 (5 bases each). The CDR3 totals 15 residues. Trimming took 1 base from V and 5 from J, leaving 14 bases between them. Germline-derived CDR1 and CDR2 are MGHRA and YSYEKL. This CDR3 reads CASSQVGTQRETQYF. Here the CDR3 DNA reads TGCGCCAGCAGCCAAGTGGGGACGCAAAGGGAGACCCAGTACTTC.

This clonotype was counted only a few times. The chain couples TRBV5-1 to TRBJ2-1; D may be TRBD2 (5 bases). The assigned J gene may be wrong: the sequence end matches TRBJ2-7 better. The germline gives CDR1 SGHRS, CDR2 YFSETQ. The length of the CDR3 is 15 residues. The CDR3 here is CASSQSLLDYNEQYF. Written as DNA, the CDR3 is TGCGCCAGCAGCCAAAGCCTACTAGACTACAATGAGCAGTACTTC.

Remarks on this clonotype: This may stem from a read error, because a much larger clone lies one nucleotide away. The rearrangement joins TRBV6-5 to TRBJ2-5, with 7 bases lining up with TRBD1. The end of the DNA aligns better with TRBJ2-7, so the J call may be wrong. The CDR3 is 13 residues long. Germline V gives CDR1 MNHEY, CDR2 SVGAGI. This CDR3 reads CASRWTGTSEQYF. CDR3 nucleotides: TGTGCCAGCAGATGGACAGGCACGAGCGAGCAGTACTTC.

Here the CDR3 DNA reads TGTGCCAGCAGTTTAGCGGGGAAGGGGACAGGGGGGAATGAGCAGTTCTTC. Translation: CASSLAGKGTGGNEQFF. The chain carries TRBV12-3 or TRBV12-4 and TRBJ2-1; 11 nucleotides align to TRBD1. The length of the CDR3 is 17 residues. Trimming cost V 0 bases and J 7 bases; bases outside gene matches: 8.

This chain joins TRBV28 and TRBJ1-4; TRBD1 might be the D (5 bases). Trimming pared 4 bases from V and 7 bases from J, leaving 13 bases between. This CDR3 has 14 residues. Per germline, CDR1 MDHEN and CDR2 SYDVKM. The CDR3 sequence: CASSSAGSSEKLFF. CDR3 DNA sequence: TGTGCCAGCAGTTCGGCAGGGAGTAGTGAAAAACTGTTTTTT.

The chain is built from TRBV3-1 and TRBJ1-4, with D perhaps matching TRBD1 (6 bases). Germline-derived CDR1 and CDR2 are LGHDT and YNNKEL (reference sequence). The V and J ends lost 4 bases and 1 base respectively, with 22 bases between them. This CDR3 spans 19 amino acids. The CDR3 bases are TGTGCCAGCAGCCCCTGGACAGCGGGGGTCGTGGTAACTAATGAAAAACTGTTTTTT. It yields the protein CASSPWTAGVVVTNEKLFF.

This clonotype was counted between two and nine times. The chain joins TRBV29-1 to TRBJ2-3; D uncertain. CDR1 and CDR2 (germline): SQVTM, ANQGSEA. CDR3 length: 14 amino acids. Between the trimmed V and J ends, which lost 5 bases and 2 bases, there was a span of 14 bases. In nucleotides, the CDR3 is TGCAGCGTTTCAACTACTTCGGTCACAGATACGCAGTATTTT. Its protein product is CSVSTTSVTDTQYF.

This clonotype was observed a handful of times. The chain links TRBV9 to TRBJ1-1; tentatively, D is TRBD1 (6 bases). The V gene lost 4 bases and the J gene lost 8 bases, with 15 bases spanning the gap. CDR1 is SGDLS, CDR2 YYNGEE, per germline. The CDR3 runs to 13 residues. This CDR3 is CASSHGAGTEAFF. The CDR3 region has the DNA TGTGCCAGCAGCCACGGGGCGGGGACAGAAGCTTTCTTT.

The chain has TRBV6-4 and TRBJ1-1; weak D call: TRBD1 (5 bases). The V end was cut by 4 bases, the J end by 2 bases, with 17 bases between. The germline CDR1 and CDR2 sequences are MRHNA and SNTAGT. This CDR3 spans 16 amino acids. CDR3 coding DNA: TGTGCCAGCAGTGCGAACCCGGGGCTAATTAACACTGAAGCTTTCTTT. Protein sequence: CASSANPGLINTEAFF.

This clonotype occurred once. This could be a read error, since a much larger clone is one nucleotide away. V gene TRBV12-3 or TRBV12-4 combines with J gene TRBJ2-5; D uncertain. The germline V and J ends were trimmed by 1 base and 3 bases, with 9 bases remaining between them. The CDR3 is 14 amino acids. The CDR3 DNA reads TGTGCCAGCAGTTTAGGAGTCAGTGAAGAGACCCAGTACTTC. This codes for CASSLGVSEETQYF.

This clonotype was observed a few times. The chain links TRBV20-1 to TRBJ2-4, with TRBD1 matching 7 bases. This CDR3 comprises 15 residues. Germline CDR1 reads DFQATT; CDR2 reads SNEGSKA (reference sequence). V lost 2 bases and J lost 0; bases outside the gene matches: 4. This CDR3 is CSARTQGIAKNIQYF. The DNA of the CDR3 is TGCAGTGCTAGAACACAGGGGATAGCCAAAAACATTCAGTACTTC.

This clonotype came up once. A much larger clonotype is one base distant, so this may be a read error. CDR3 DNA: TGTGCCAGCAGTGGGGGGAGGGACAGAACCTCCTACGAGCAGTACTTC. This gives the protein CASSGGRDRTSYEQYF. This chain links TRBV12-3 or TRBV12-4 with TRBJ2-7; D is perhaps TRBD1 or TRBD2 (7 bases each). The CDR3 runs 16 residues. V lost 5 bases and J lost 0, with 17 bases in between.

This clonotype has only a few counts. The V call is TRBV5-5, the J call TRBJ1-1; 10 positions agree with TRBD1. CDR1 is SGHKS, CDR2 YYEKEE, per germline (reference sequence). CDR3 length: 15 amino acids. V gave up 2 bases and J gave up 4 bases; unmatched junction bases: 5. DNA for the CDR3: TGTGCCAGCAGCTTAGGGACAGGGGCGGGCACTGAAGCTTTCTTT. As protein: CASSLGTGAGTEAFF.

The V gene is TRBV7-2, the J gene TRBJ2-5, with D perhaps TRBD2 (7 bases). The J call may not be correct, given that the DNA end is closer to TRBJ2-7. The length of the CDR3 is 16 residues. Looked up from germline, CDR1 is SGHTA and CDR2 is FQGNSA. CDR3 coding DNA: TGTGCCAGCAGCTCCAAAATGCGAAGGGGGGGATACGAGCAGTACTTC. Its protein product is CASSSKMRRGGYEQYF.

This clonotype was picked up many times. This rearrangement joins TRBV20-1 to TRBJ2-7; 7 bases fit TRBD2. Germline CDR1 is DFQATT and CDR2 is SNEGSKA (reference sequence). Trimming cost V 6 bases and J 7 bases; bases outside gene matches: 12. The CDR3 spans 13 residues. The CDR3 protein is CSAAGTPRGEQYF. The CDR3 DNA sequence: TGCAGTGCAGCCGGGACCCCGCGGGGGGAGCAGTACTTC.

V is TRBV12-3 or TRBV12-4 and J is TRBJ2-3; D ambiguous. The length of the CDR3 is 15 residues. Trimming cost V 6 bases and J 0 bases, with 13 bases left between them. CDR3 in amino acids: CASRQWTASTDTQYF. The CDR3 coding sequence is TGTGCCAGCAGACAATGGACGGCTAGCACAGATACGCAGTATTTT.

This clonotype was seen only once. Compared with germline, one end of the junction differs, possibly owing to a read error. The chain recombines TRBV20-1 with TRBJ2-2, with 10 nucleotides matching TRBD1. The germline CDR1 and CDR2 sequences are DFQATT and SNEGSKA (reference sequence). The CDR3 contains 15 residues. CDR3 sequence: CGARDGTGDTGELFF. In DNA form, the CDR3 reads TGCGGTGCTCGCGACGGGACAGGGGACACCGGGGAGCTGTTTTTT.